These T cell receptor beta chains were read from a single sample in a study of blood T cell repertoires in COVID-19. Repertoires were generated with immunoSEQ multiplex PCR, while TCRdb's copy carries only in-frame clones and drops some. The sample lists around 120,000 clones, roughly 71% occurring once. Sequenced sample: peripheral blood. Receptors originate from a man aged 80 or over with acute or convalescent COVID-19. CDR3s include the opening cysteine and the closing phenylalanine or tryptophan. D genes are given only for firm matches. Expanded clones are given a class, and other clones once, few, many or no size at all.

j_call: TRBJ2-7; clone_size: NA; d_call: NA; v_call: TRBV9; cdr3_nt: TGTGCCAGCAGCAACCGGGACTCCGTCTACGAGCAGTACTTC; cdr3_aa: CASSNRDSVYEQYF
j_call: TRBJ2-3; clone_size: NA; d_call: TRBD1; v_call: TRBV7-2; cdr3_nt: TGTGCCAGCAGCTTCGTCCCGGGACAGGGATCCTTAAAAATAGATACGCAGTATTTT; cdr3_aa: CASSFVPGQGSLKIDTQYF
j_call: TRBJ1-2; clone_size: NA; d_call: TRBD1; v_call: TRBV18; cdr3_nt: TGTGCCAGCTCACCATTTTCGGGACAGACCAACTATGGCTACACCTTC; cdr3_aa: CASSPFSGQTNYGYTF
j_call: TRBJ1-2; clone_size: medium-sized; d_call: NA; v_call: TRBV28; cdr3_nt: TGTGCCAGCAGTTCACTACGAGAATATGGCTACACCTTC; cdr3_aa: CASSSLREYGYTF
j_call: TRBJ2-7; clone_size: NA; d_call: TRBD1; v_call: TRBV19; cdr3_nt: TGTGCCAGTAGTCCCGACAGGGGAGGCAACGAGCAGTACTTC; cdr3_aa: CASSPDRGGNEQYF
j_call: TRBJ2-3; clone_size: NA; d_call: TRBD2; v_call: TRBV28; cdr3_nt: TGTGCCAGCAGTTTGGACCGTCGGACTAGCGGCTTGCCTCTTGGCACAGATACGCAGTATTTT; cdr3_aa: CASSLDRRTSGLPLGTDTQYF
j_call: TRBJ1-4; clone_size: NA; d_call: TRBD1; v_call: TRBV7-2; cdr3_nt: TGTGCCAGCAGCTTGGACAGGGCAGAAAAACTGTTTTTT; cdr3_aa: CASSLDRAEKLFF
j_call: TRBJ2-5; clone_size: NA; d_call: TRBD2; v_call: TRBV19; cdr3_nt: TGTGCCAGTAGTGCCGGGGGAGCGGGAGATTGGGAGACCCAGTACTTC; cdr3_aa: CASSAGGAGDWETQYF
j_call: TRBJ1-6; clone_size: many; d_call: NA; v_call: TRBV27; cdr3_nt: TGTGCCAGCAGTTTGGGTTGGGCAGTTAATTCACCCCTCCACTTT; cdr3_aa: CASSLGWAVNSPLHF
j_call: TRBJ1-4; clone_size: NA; d_call: NA; v_call: TRBV5-4; cdr3_nt: TGTGCCAGCAGCTTACAGGGTAGGCCTAATGAAAAACTGTTTTTT; cdr3_aa: CASSLQGRPNEKLFF
j_call: TRBJ2-1; clone_size: once; d_call: TRBD2; v_call: TRBV5-1; cdr3_nt: TGCGCCAGCAGCTCGACTAGCGGGAGGATCAATGAGCAGTTCTTC; cdr3_aa: CASSSTSGRINEQFF
j_call: TRBJ2-3; clone_size: NA; d_call: NA; v_call: TRBV7-6; cdr3_nt: TGTGCCAGCAGCGATGGCCCTGGCGGACACACAGATACGCAGTATTTT; cdr3_aa: CASSDGPGGHTDTQYF
j_call: TRBJ1-2; clone_size: NA; d_call: NA; v_call: TRBV2; cdr3_nt: TGTGCCAGCAGGCGTGACACGGGATTCGGTGGCTACACCTTC; cdr3_aa: CASRRDTGFGGYTF
j_call: TRBJ1-1; clone_size: NA; d_call: NA; v_call: TRBV7-8; cdr3_nt: TGTGCCAGCAGCTTAGGAGACAGTCTTGAAGCTTTCTTT; cdr3_aa: CASSLGDSLEAFF
j_call: TRBJ2-5; clone_size: few; d_call: NA; v_call: TRBV6-2/TRBV6-3; cdr3_nt: TGTGCCAGCAGTTCCCGGCGGCAGAAACCCCAGTACTTC; cdr3_aa: CASSSRRQKPQYF
j_call: TRBJ1-2; clone_size: NA; d_call: TRBD1; v_call: TRBV2; cdr3_nt: TGTGCCAGCAGTGAAGGAGGGGGCAGGGATGATGGCTACACCTTC; cdr3_aa: CASSEGGGRDDGYTF
j_call: TRBJ2-3; clone_size: few; d_call: NA; v_call: TRBV15; cdr3_nt: TGTGCCACCAGCAGAGATACGGGGAACACAGATACGCAGTATTTT; cdr3_aa: CATSRDTGNTDTQYF
j_call: TRBJ2-1; clone_size: NA; d_call: TRBD1; v_call: TRBV5-8; cdr3_nt: TGTGCCAGCAGCGACGGGATAGGACAGGGAGTTCGCGATGAGCAGTTCTTC; cdr3_aa: CASSDGIGQGVRDEQFF
j_call: TRBJ2-3; clone_size: NA; d_call: NA; v_call: TRBV7-9; cdr3_nt: TGTGCCAGCCCTAGCACAGATACGCAGTATTTT; cdr3_aa: CASPSTDTQYF
j_call: TRBJ1-5; clone_size: once; d_call: TRBD1; v_call: TRBV24-1; cdr3_nt: TGTGCCACCAGTAATGACAGGGATGCCAATCAGCCCCAGCATTTT; cdr3_aa: CATSNDRDANQPQHF
j_call: TRBJ2-7; clone_size: NA; d_call: TRBD1; v_call: TRBV29-1; cdr3_nt: TGCAGCGCCAAGGGACAGTATATCGACGAGCAGTACTTC; cdr3_aa: CSAKGQYIDEQYF
j_call: TRBJ2-1; clone_size: NA; d_call: NA; v_call: TRBV24-1; cdr3_nt: TGTGCCACCAGTCGGTCCGGGGATGAGCAGTTCTTC; cdr3_aa: CATSRSGDEQFF
j_call: TRBJ2-2; clone_size: NA; d_call: TRBD2; v_call: TRBV7-6; cdr3_nt: TGTGCCAGCAGCGTTAGCGGGAGAAGGGCCGGGGAGCTGTTTTTT; cdr3_aa: CASSVSGRRAGELFF
j_call: TRBJ2-7; clone_size: NA; d_call: NA; v_call: TRBV12-2; cdr3_nt: TGTGCAAGTCGCTTAGCAAGACTAGCGGGAACCTACGAGCAGTACTTC; cdr3_aa: CASRLARLAGTYEQYF
j_call: TRBJ2-1; clone_size: NA; d_call: TRBD2; v_call: TRBV4-1; cdr3_nt: TGCGCCAGCAGGGTTGAAAGCGGGAGCAGTTTTAGTGAGCAGTTCTTC; cdr3_aa: CASRVESGSSFSEQFF
j_call: TRBJ2-1; clone_size: NA; d_call: NA; v_call: TRBV4-1; cdr3_nt: TGCGCCAGCAGCCTCAAGGGGGATGAGCAGTTCTTC; cdr3_aa: CASSLKGDEQFF
j_call: TRBJ2-1; clone_size: NA; d_call: TRBD1; v_call: TRBV6-2/TRBV6-3; cdr3_nt: TGTGCCAGCAGTGAGGGGGCTAAGTACAATGAGCAGTTCTTC; cdr3_aa: CASSEGAKYNEQFF
j_call: TRBJ2-1; clone_size: NA; d_call: TRBD2; v_call: TRBV6-5; cdr3_nt: TGTGCCAGCAGGGGACTAGCGGGAGAAAATGAGCAGTTCTTC; cdr3_aa: CASRGLAGENEQFF
j_call: TRBJ1-1; clone_size: NA; d_call: TRBD1; v_call: TRBV19; cdr3_nt: TGTGCCAGTAGCAACTACATCGACAGGGTTGAAGCTTTCTTT; cdr3_aa: CASSNYIDRVEAFF
j_call: TRBJ2-7; clone_size: NA; d_call: NA; v_call: TRBV28; cdr3_nt: TGTGCCAGCAGTTTATCGCGGGCTAGCTACGAGCAGTACTTC; cdr3_aa: CASSLSRASYEQYF
j_call: TRBJ1-5; clone_size: NA; d_call: NA; v_call: TRBV24-1; cdr3_nt: TGTGCCACCAGTGATTTGACAGGCAATCAGCCCCAGCATTTT; cdr3_aa: CATSDLTGNQPQHF
j_call: TRBJ1-1; clone_size: few; d_call: NA; v_call: TRBV3-1/TRBV3-2; cdr3_nt: TGTGCCAGCAGCCAAGGAGGCAGTAGCACTGAAGCTTTCTTT; cdr3_aa: CASSQGGSSTEAFF
j_call: TRBJ2-6; clone_size: NA; d_call: NA; v_call: TRBV28; cdr3_nt: TGTGCCAGCAGTTTGTCAGGAGGGCATGGGGCCAACGTCCTGACTTTC; cdr3_aa: CASSLSGGHGANVLTF
j_call: TRBJ1-5; clone_size: NA; d_call: NA; v_call: TRBV7-9; cdr3_nt: TGTGCCAGCAGCTTAGGAGGGCCCCAGCATTTT; cdr3_aa: CASSLGGPQHF
j_call: TRBJ2-7; clone_size: NA; d_call: NA; v_call: TRBV27; cdr3_nt: TGTGCCAGCAGGGGGGCCAGCGGGCAGTACTTC; cdr3_aa: CASRGASGQYF
j_call: TRBJ2-7; clone_size: NA; d_call: TRBD1; v_call: TRBV5-1; cdr3_nt: TGCGCCAGCAGCTTGGTACGGGACAGAGCTTACGAGCAGTACTTC; cdr3_aa: CASSLVRDRAYEQYF
j_call: TRBJ1-1; clone_size: few; d_call: NA; v_call: TRBV5-4; cdr3_nt: TGTGCCAGCAGCTTGGACAGGGTGGTCAGCACTGAAGCTTTCTTT; cdr3_aa: CASSLDRVVSTEAFF
j_call: TRBJ2-2; clone_size: few; d_call: NA; v_call: TRBV27; cdr3_nt: TGTGCCAGCAGTTCCTTAAGAGGAGGGGAGACCGGGGAGCTGTTTTTT; cdr3_aa: CASSSLRGGETGELFF
j_call: TRBJ2-7; clone_size: few; d_call: NA; v_call: TRBV5-1; cdr3_nt: TGCGCCAGCAGCTTGACGGGGAGCTCCTACGAGCAGTACTTC; cdr3_aa: CASSLTGSSYEQYF
j_call: TRBJ2-3; clone_size: NA; d_call: TRBD2; v_call: TRBV9; cdr3_nt: TGTGCCAGCAGCGTAGCGGGACTAGCTTCAACAGATACGCAGTATTTT; cdr3_aa: CASSVAGLASTDTQYF
j_call: TRBJ2-2; clone_size: NA; d_call: TRBD2; v_call: TRBV3-1/TRBV3-2; cdr3_nt: TGTGCCAGCACAGCGGGAGGCTACACCGGGGAGCTGTTTTTT; cdr3_aa: CASTAGGYTGELFF
j_call: TRBJ1-5; clone_size: NA; d_call: TRBD1; v_call: TRBV18; cdr3_nt: TGTGCCAGCTCACGGCAGGGGGCCCGCAGCAATCAGCCCCAGCATTTT; cdr3_aa: CASSRQGARSNQPQHF
j_call: TRBJ1-4; clone_size: NA; d_call: TRBD1; v_call: TRBV11-2; cdr3_nt: TGTGCCAGCAGCTTATGGGGACAGGGGAATGAAAAACTGTTTTTT; cdr3_aa: CASSLWGQGNEKLFF
j_call: TRBJ1-5; clone_size: NA; d_call: TRBD1; v_call: TRBV12-3/TRBV12-4; cdr3_nt: TGTGCCAGCAGTTTAGGTAGACAGGGCCAGCATTTT; cdr3_aa: CASSLGRQGQHF
j_call: TRBJ2-1; clone_size: NA; d_call: NA; v_call: TRBV13; cdr3_nt: TGTGCCAGCAGCACGGGACTTCTCCAACGCGACAATGAGCAGTTCTTC; cdr3_aa: CASSTGLLQRDNEQFF
j_call: TRBJ2-1; clone_size: NA; d_call: TRBD2; v_call: TRBV24-1; cdr3_nt: TGTGCCACCAGTCCCACCGGGACTACCTACAATGAGCAGTTCTTC; cdr3_aa: CATSPTGTTYNEQFF
j_call: TRBJ2-4; clone_size: few; d_call: NA; v_call: TRBV6-5; cdr3_nt: TGTGCCAGCAGGACCCCGGGAAATGCCAAAAACATTCAGTACTTC; cdr3_aa: CASRTPGNAKNIQYF
j_call: TRBJ2-3; clone_size: NA; d_call: TRBD1; v_call: TRBV19; cdr3_nt: TGTGCCAGTAGGCAGGGGGTCTCAAGCACAGATACGCAGTATTTT; cdr3_aa: CASRQGVSSTDTQYF
j_call: TRBJ2-7; clone_size: few; d_call: TRBD2; v_call: TRBV27; cdr3_nt: TGTGCCAGCAGCCGAAGTGCCGGGACTAGCGGGACCTACGAGCAGTACTTC; cdr3_aa: CASSRSAGTSGTYEQYF
j_call: TRBJ2-1; clone_size: NA; d_call: TRBD2; v_call: TRBV5-5; cdr3_nt: TGTGCCAGCAGCTTGGACCTAGCGGACTTAGAGAAGTTCTTC; cdr3_aa: CASSLDLADLEKFF
j_call: TRBJ2-7; clone_size: NA; d_call: TRBD1; v_call: TRBV7-2; cdr3_nt: TGTGCCAGCAGCCCCGGGACAGGTGCCTGGGAGCAGTACTTC; cdr3_aa: CASSPGTGAWEQYF
j_call: TRBJ1-6; clone_size: once; d_call: NA; v_call: TRBV30; cdr3_nt: TGTGCCTGGAGTGCCTCAGGGCCCCTCCACTTT; cdr3_aa: CAWSASGPLHF
j_call: TRBJ1-4; clone_size: NA; d_call: TRBD1; v_call: TRBV19; cdr3_nt: TGTGCCACCAGGACAGGGAAGGGGGAAAAACTGTTTTTT; cdr3_aa: CATRTGKGEKLFF
j_call: TRBJ2-1; clone_size: NA; d_call: TRBD2; v_call: TRBV24-1; cdr3_nt: TGTGCCACCAGTGATAGCACTAGCGATTACTACAATGAGCAGTTCTTC; cdr3_aa: CATSDSTSDYYNEQFF
j_call: TRBJ1-2; clone_size: few; d_call: NA; v_call: TRBV14; cdr3_nt: TGTGCCAGCAGCCCCCGGAGAGTAAACTATGGCTACACCTTC; cdr3_aa: CASSPRRVNYGYTF
j_call: TRBJ1-2; clone_size: NA; d_call: NA; v_call: TRBV19; cdr3_nt: TGTGCCAGTAACCGTCTAAAACCAGGGCGGGACGGCTACACCTTC; cdr3_aa: CASNRLKPGRDGYTF
j_call: TRBJ2-1; clone_size: NA; d_call: TRBD1; v_call: TRBV6-5; cdr3_nt: TGTGCCATCCAGAGGGGGACAGGGAAGGCCAATGAGCAGTTCTTC; cdr3_aa: CAIQRGTGKANEQFF
j_call: TRBJ2-3; clone_size: few; d_call: NA; v_call: TRBV5-1; cdr3_nt: TGCGCCAGCAGCTTGTCCCCGGGCACAGATACGCAGTATTTT; cdr3_aa: CASSLSPGTDTQYF
j_call: TRBJ2-3; clone_size: few; d_call: TRBD2; v_call: TRBV6-1; cdr3_nt: TGTGCCAGCAGTCAAGGGACTAGTGGACCCACAGATACGCAGTATTTT; cdr3_aa: CASSQGTSGPTDTQYF
j_call: TRBJ2-1; clone_size: NA; d_call: TRBD2; v_call: TRBV28; cdr3_nt: TGTGCCAGCAGCCGGGGCGGGGGCTCCTACAATGAGCAGTTCTTC; cdr3_aa: CASSRGGGSYNEQFF